A single sample is the source of the 18 T cell receptor beta chains below, sequenced in a study of spatial heterogeneity in lung cancer. Specified time point: sample taken at primary tumor resection. Tumor, nontumor lung or frozen PBMC supplied whole RNA, sequenced without sorting. TCRdb re-analysed the 5' RACE reads in MiXCR, keeping a single row per CDR3 protein. Of 7,500 to 8,000 distinct CDR3 sequences in the sample, 8.6% were seen once. The sequencing here drew on PBMCs, taken at surgery. These receptors were collected from a male donor with early-stage non-small cell lung cancer.

This clonotype was seen many times. The library was built for alpha chains, so this beta chain is an off-target read and its size means little. J is TRBJ2-6 and V is TRBV19; the D gene is possibly TRBD2 (6 bases). CDR1 and CDR2 from the germline V gene are LNHDA and SQIVND (reference sequence). The CDR3 spans 14 residues. Trimming took 5 bases from V and 3 from J, leaving 8 bases between them. CDR3 nucleotides: TGTGCCAGTAGTCCGGGAGATGGGGCCAACGTCCTGACTTTC. Protein: CASSPGDGANVLTF.

This clonotype is labeled medium-sized. This beta chain appears as a stray read in a library generated for alpha chains; its size is not informative. The chain is built from TRBV7-2 and TRBJ2-6; D is undetermined. V was trimmed by 5 bases and J by 2 bases, leaving 10 bases between them. The length of the CDR3 is 15 residues. Germline CDR1 reads SGHTA; CDR2 reads FQGNSA. The CDR3 coding sequence is TGTGCCAGCAGCACCTCCCTCACTGGGGCCAACGTCCTGACTTTC. As protein: CASSTSLTGANVLTF. The full variable domain, its missing parts supplied by reference TRBV7-2 and TRBJ2-6, is GAGVSQSPSNKVTEKGKDVELRCDPISGHTALYWYRQSLGQGLEFLIYFQGNSAPDKSGLPSDRFSAERTGGSVSTLTIQRTQQEDSAVYLCASSTSLTGANVLTFGAGSRLTVL.

This clonotype was detected ten times or more. This beta chain represents an off-target read in a library built for alpha chains; its size is of limited meaning. V usage is TRBV5-4 and J usage is TRBJ2-7; TRBD2 matches at 12 bases. This CDR3 comprises 16 residues. CDR1 and CDR2 (germline): SGHNT, YYREEE (reference sequence). V gave up 3 bases and J gave up 2 bases; unmatched junction bases: 6. The CDR3 DNA follows: TGTGCCAGCAGCTCGGCGACTAGCGGGAGACCCTACGAGCAGTACTTC. As protein: CASSSATSGRPYEQYF.

In the case of this clonotype: The library was designed around alpha chains, so this beta chain is a stray read whose abundance carries little weight. This sequence joins TRBV29-1 and TRBJ1-2, with D unclear. CDR1 SQVTM and CDR2 ANQGSEA come from the germline V gene. The V end lost 3 bases, the J end lost 8 bases, and 13 bases lay between the germline ends. The CDR3 has 12 amino acids. CDR3 sequence reads: CSVERGPIGYTF. For the CDR3, the DNA is TGCAGCGTTGAGAGAGGACCTATAGGCTACACCTTC.

Many counts were recorded for this clonotype. This beta chain lies outside the target of a library built for alpha chains; its clone size means little. The gene calls are TRBV11-3 and TRBJ2-2; 11 nucleotides align to TRBD2. The V segment lost 5 bases and the J segment 3 bases; nucleotides outside the gene matches: 2. This CDR3 contains 15 residues. Germline CDR1 SGHNT, CDR2 YENEEA. CDR3 nucleotide sequence: TGTGCCAGCAGCCAGGGACTAGCGGACACCGGGGAGCTGTTTTTT. Protein sequence: CASSQGLADTGELFF.

At least ten counts were recorded for this clonotype. This beta chain is an unintended read in a library built for alpha chains; its size means little. J is TRBJ2-3 and V is TRBV5-1, with D possibly matching TRBD2 (6 bases). This CDR3 spans 15 amino acids. The V and J ends lost 0 bases and 3 bases respectively, with 11 bases between them. Germline CDR1 reads SGHRS; CDR2 reads YFSETQ. CDR3 sequence: CASSLVGSGTDTQYF. The CDR3 DNA reads as TGCGCCAGCAGCTTGGTGGGTAGCGGTACAGATACGCAGTATTTT. The entire variable domain, with the rest obtained from reference TRBV5-1 and TRBJ2-3, is as follows: KAGVTQTPRYLIKTRGQQVTLSCSPISGHRSVSWYQQTPGQGLQFLFEYFSETQRNKGNFPGRFSGRQFSNSRSEMNVSTLELGDSALYLCASSLVGSGTDTQYFGPGTRLTVL.

This clonotype is deemed medium-sized. This beta chain represents an off-target read in a library built for alpha chains; its size is of limited meaning. The V gene is TRBV6-2 or TRBV6-3, the J gene TRBJ2-5; 8 bases align to TRBD2. The CDR3 contains 17 residues. Germline assignment: CDR1 MNHEY and CDR2 SVGEGT. Unmatched junction bases numbered 10, after V lost 0 bases and J lost 4 bases. CDR3 protein: CASSYSGSGGDIETQYF. The DNA of the CDR3 is TGTGCCAGCAGTTACTCTGGCTCGGGGGGGGATATAGAGACCCAGTACTTC.

This clonotype was detected ten times or more. This beta chain came through as a stray read in a library set up for alpha chains, and its size says little. The rearrangement joins TRBV29-1 to TRBJ2-5; no definite D call. Germline V gene lookup returns CDR1 SQVTM and CDR2 ANQGSEA. Deletions cut 0 bases from V and 5 bases from J, with 10 bases between. This CDR3 contains 13 residues. CDR3 in DNA: TGCAGCGTTGAAGATCAGGACGGGGAGACCCAGTACTTC. Residues: CSVEDQDGETQYF.

This clonotype appeared many times. The library was prepared for alpha chains; this beta chain is a stray read, so its frequency means little. V usage is TRBV7-2 and J usage is TRBJ2-7; D unclear. In germline, CDR1 is SGHTA, CDR2 FQGNSA. The CDR3 spans 11 residues. V shed 2 bases and J shed 3 bases, with 2 bases lying between them. The CDR3 DNA follows: TGTGCCAGCAGCTTAAACTACGAGCAGTACTTC. It encodes CASSLNYEQYF. The variable domain in full, with the rest retrieved from reference TRBV7-2 and TRBJ2-7, is GAGVSQSPSNKVTEKGKDVELRCDPISGHTALYWYRQSLGQGLEFLIYFQGNSAPDKSGLPSDRFSAERTGGSVSTLTIQRTQQEDSAVYLCASSLNYEQYFGPGTRLTVT.

Within the sample, this clonotype is medium-sized. Little can be read into the size of this beta chain, an off-target read in a library designed for alpha chains. The chain employs TRBV5-1 and TRBJ2-1; D gene uncertain. Germline CDR1 SGHRS, CDR2 YFSETQ. The CDR3 has 14 amino acids. V was pared by 1 base and J by 6 bases, with 11 bases between. This CDR3 is CASSLMPGANEQFF. CDR3 in DNA: TGCGCCAGCAGCTTGATGCCAGGAGCCAATGAGCAGTTCTTC.

This clonotype was seen repeatedly, ten times or more. This beta chain came through as a stray read in a library set up for alpha chains, and its size says little. The chain has TRBV4-1 and TRBJ1-2; no definite D call. The V end was cut by 4 bases, the J end by 0 bases, with 24 bases between. CDR1 and CDR2 from the germline V gene are MGHRA and YSYEKL. This CDR3 spans 19 amino acids. The DNA for the CDR3 is TGCGCCAGCAGCCCCACCGGGTCCATTTCCCTTGATGCTAACTATGGCTACACCTTC. Its translation: CASSPTGSISLDANYGYTF.

Ten or more counts support this clonotype. This beta chain is a stray sequence in a library constructed for alpha chains; its clone size is not meaningful. The chain couples TRBV9 to TRBJ2-3, with 7 bases lining up with TRBD1. The V segment lost 1 base and the J segment 6 bases; nucleotides outside the gene matches: 11. CDR1 is SGDLS, CDR2 YYNGEE, per germline. The CDR3 is 16 amino acids. The CDR3 sequence: CASSVNRGQTGDTQYF. The CDR3 DNA reads TGTGCCAGCAGCGTAAATCGTGGACAGACAGGGGATACGCAGTATTTT.

This clonotype has a count of ten or more. Because this beta chain is a stray read in a library intended to capture alpha chains, its abundance should not be given much weight. Here the CDR3 reads CASSLVSYEQYF. The CDR3 DNA reads as TGTGCCAGCAGCTTAGTTAGCTACGAGCAGTACTTC. The rearrangement links TRBV7-2 to TRBJ2-7; no clear D. Deletions cut 1 base from V and 3 bases from J, with 4 bases between. The germline CDR1 and CDR2 sequences are SGHTA and FQGNSA. This CDR3 has 12 residues.

By frequency in the sample, this clonotype is medium-sized. This beta chain is a stray read from a library made for alpha chains; its abundance is not meaningful. The chain combines TRBV3-1 with TRBJ2-1, with D perhaps TRBD2 (6 bases). Germline V gene lookup returns CDR1 LGHDT and CDR2 YNNKEL (reference sequence). With 3 bases removed from V and 10 bases from J, the gap between germline ends came to 13 bases. The CDR3 has 13 residues. The DNA for the CDR3 is TGTGCCAGCAGCCAGTTGAGAGGAGGGGAGCAGTTCTTC. This codes for CASSQLRGGEQFF.

This clonotype was seen at least ten times. This beta chain is an off-target read within a library intended for alpha chains, so its frequency means little. The V call is TRBV7-9, the J call TRBJ2-7; D gene unclear. The CDR3 runs to 17 residues. Germline CDR1 is SEHNR and CDR2 is FQNEAQ (reference sequence). The V gene lost 0 bases and the J gene lost 1 base, with 16 bases spanning the gap. CDR3 nucleotides: TGTGCCAGCAGCTTAGCGGGCCAAATTGCGAGGTCCTACGAGCAGTACTTC. Amino acid sequence: CASSLAGQIARSYEQYF.

By frequency in the sample, this clonotype is medium-sized. Found in a library prepared for alpha chains, this beta chain is an off-target read, and its abundance has little meaning. V is TRBV6-2 or TRBV6-3 and J is TRBJ2-5; D remains ambiguous. This CDR3 is 13 amino acids long. V was pared by 5 bases and J by 5 bases, with 12 bases between. The germline CDR1 and CDR2 sequences are MNHEY and SVGEGT. The CDR3 bases are TGTGCCAGCAGTGACCGATTGGAGGAGACCCAGTACTTC. Translation gives CASSDRLEETQYF.

This clonotype has at least ten counts. For a library built for alpha chains, this beta chain is a stray read; little rests on its size. The chain recombines TRBV4-3 with TRBJ1-2; D ambiguous. The V end was cut by 0 bases, the J end by 2 bases, with 10 bases between. The CDR3 has 15 amino acids. CDR1 and CDR2 (germline): LGHNA, YSLEER. CDR3 amino acids: CASSQDYTFNYGYTF. In DNA form, the CDR3 reads TGCGCCAGCAGCCAAGACTACACCTTCAACTATGGCTACACCTTC.

This clonotype was recorded many times. A library made for alpha chains picked up this beta chain off target, so its size means little. V is TRBV5-4 and J is TRBJ2-5; weak D call: TRBD1 (5 bases). Deletions cut 1 base from V and 2 bases from J, with 9 bases between. The germline V gene has CDR1 SGHNT and CDR2 YYREEE (reference sequence). CDR3 length: 14 amino acids. CDR3 region: CASSLRQYQETQYF. DNA for the CDR3: TGTGCCAGCAGCTTGCGACAGTATCAAGAGACCCAGTACTTC.